This T cell receptor beta chain was documented in a study of T-cell reconstitution after alpha-beta-depleted transplantation in children (dated by TCRdb to 2015 to 2016). In the study overall: T-cell immune reconstitution after TCRalphabeta/CD19-depleted allogeneic hematopoietic cell transplantation in children was quantitatively tracked in the study by means of TCR repertoire profiling.

Trimming leaves V shorter by 5 bases and J shorter by 5 bases, with the junction holding 8 bases beyond the gene matches. Reading the germline V gene gives CDR1 MNHNS and CDR2 SASEGT. From cysteine to phenylalanine, the CDR3 is 16 amino acids long. The kept DNA is CDR3 alone, 48 bases in frame from the first base. In the case of this clonotype: This receptor's antigen is unknown. Base-call qualities are not available, and no considerably larger clone is one nucleotide away.

Library prep was done by PCR. The sample was run on an Illumina HiSeq 2500. Molecular barcoding was employed in the preparation of TCR libraries, with unique molecular identifiers being used to normalize TCRbeta repertoire quantification. TCRdb's own reprocessing of the public reads used fastp at Q25 and MiXCR and kept productive beta chains. Records with the same CDR3 protein are collapsed into one entry carrying the most frequent genes and DNA. In all, the sample holds hundreds of thousands of distinct CDR3 sequences, and about a sixth of those were seen once. The ten most abundant clones make up over 25% of the sample. Study-wide conclusions, independent of this receptor: The frequencies of hyperexpanded clones fell over the following months, and after one year, T-cell counts and TCRbeta diversity were mostly attributed to newly produced T cells. The high TCRbeta diversity at day 60 in some patients was ascribed to recipient T cells and intrathymic progenitors that had survived conditioning. The apparently early alphabetaT-cell count recovery about two months after transplant was reportedly dependent on only several hundred rapidly expanded clones derived from non-depleted graft cells.

This sample's treatment or condition label indicates: allogeneic hematopoietic cell transplantation with graft depleted of TCRalphabeta T cells and CD19 B cells. TCRalphabeta/CD19-depleted allogeneic hematopoietic cell grafts were given to the transplant recipients, all of whom were children. Sequenced material: PBMCs, mostly from graft donor cells, taken 360 days after TCRalphabeta/CD19-depleted stem cell transplant. In this chain, TRBV6-1 is recombined with TRBJ2-7; TRBD2 aligns with 14 central bases. The TCR was taken from a boy less than two years old who had a stem cell transplant for Wiskott-Aldrich syndrome, so the T cells may come from the graft donor. This receptor has the CDR3 CASSPRTSGRRDEQYF. In nucleotides, the sequence is TGTGCCAGCAGTCCCCGGACTAGCGGGAGGAGGGACGAGCAGTACTTC.